This is a list of T cell receptor beta chains from one sample in a study of CD8+ T cells in alopecia areata. The data were produced by immunoSEQ multiplex PCR, yet TCRdb's version contains in-frame clones alone and is incomplete. The table records roughly 120,000 clones, roughly two fifths of them present only once. Sequencing was done on a sample of CD4+ T cells sorted from blood. Receptor source: a human donor with alopecia areata. CDR3s leave out the opening cysteine and the closing phenylalanine or tryptophan. D genes are given only for firm matches. For some rows the clone size is stated as once, few or many, or as a class when expanded; others skip it.

CDR3aa: ASSPGQTSSGYT
abundance: NA
v_gene: TRBV7-2
j_gene: TRBJ1-2
d_gene: NA

CDR3aa: ASSVESYEQY
abundance: NA
v_gene: TRBV2
j_gene: TRBJ2-7
d_gene: NA

CDR3aa: ASSYQRGDTQY
abundance: NA
v_gene: TRBV7-2
j_gene: TRBJ2-3
d_gene: NA

CDR3aa: ASSRDSRADTQY
abundance: NA
v_gene: TRBV27
j_gene: TRBJ2-3
d_gene: NA

CDR3aa: SVSDSIGYGYT
abundance: NA
v_gene: TRBV29-1
j_gene: TRBJ1-2
d_gene: NA

CDR3aa: ASSPRSGSRHEQY
abundance: few
v_gene: TRBV7-9
j_gene: TRBJ2-7
d_gene: TRBD2

CDR3aa: ASSQPDRNTEAF
abundance: NA
v_gene: TRBV4-1
j_gene: TRBJ1-1
d_gene: NA

CDR3aa: ASRLNTEAF
abundance: NA
v_gene: TRBV6-5
j_gene: TRBJ1-1
d_gene: NA

CDR3aa: AWSVLAGVYQETQY
abundance: NA
v_gene: TRBV30
j_gene: TRBJ2-5
d_gene: TRBD2

CDR3aa: ASSLRQGGEKLF
abundance: few
v_gene: TRBV7-2
j_gene: TRBJ1-4
d_gene: NA

CDR3aa: ASSQATSGLQETQY
abundance: NA
v_gene: TRBV4-2
j_gene: TRBJ2-5
d_gene: TRBD2

CDR3aa: AWSPRGSTQY
abundance: NA
v_gene: TRBV30
j_gene: TRBJ2-3
d_gene: NA

CDR3aa: ASSPGLASNEQF
abundance: medium-sized
v_gene: TRBV7-2
j_gene: TRBJ2-1
d_gene: TRBD2

CDR3aa: ASSSPPGPRH
abundance: few
v_gene: TRBV28
j_gene: TRBJ1-5
d_gene: NA

CDR3aa: ASRGGQAYNEQF
abundance: NA
v_gene: TRBV2
j_gene: TRBJ2-1
d_gene: NA

CDR3aa: ASSVGGTEAF
abundance: few
v_gene: TRBV28
j_gene: TRBJ1-1
d_gene: NA

CDR3aa: AWSQVIQGTEAF
abundance: NA
v_gene: TRBV30
j_gene: TRBJ1-1
d_gene: NA

CDR3aa: ASTPQVNTEAF
abundance: few
v_gene: TRBV7-2
j_gene: TRBJ1-1
d_gene: NA

CDR3aa: SVAGTGAWGGYT
abundance: once
v_gene: TRBV29-1
j_gene: TRBJ1-2
d_gene: TRBD1

CDR3aa: ASLTRGGTDTQY
abundance: few
v_gene: TRBV28
j_gene: TRBJ2-3
d_gene: TRBD2

CDR3aa: ASSPGTGGFEQY
abundance: few
v_gene: TRBV7-2
j_gene: TRBJ2-3
d_gene: TRBD1

CDR3aa: ASSLEMANTGELF
abundance: few
v_gene: TRBV7-2
j_gene: TRBJ2-2
d_gene: NA

CDR3aa: ASSSPRGGPRTQY
abundance: many
v_gene: TRBV13
j_gene: TRBJ2-3
d_gene: TRBD2

CDR3aa: ASSSDRVSPLH
abundance: once
v_gene: TRBV7-9
j_gene: TRBJ1-6
d_gene: TRBD1

CDR3aa: ASSERGSASPLH
abundance: few
v_gene: TRBV2
j_gene: TRBJ1-6
d_gene: NA

CDR3aa: ASSPGRGRLNEQF
abundance: NA
v_gene: TRBV18
j_gene: TRBJ2-1
d_gene: TRBD2